Following are 17 T cell receptor beta chains from one sample sequenced in a study of CD8 T cells in ankylosing spondylitis. MiXCR, run by TCRdb on the 5' RACE reads, gives a single entry per CDR3 protein. The sample lists around 450,000 distinct CDR3 sequences, roughly 26% seen once, with about 0.92% in the top ten. Study findings and constraints: One TCR beta motif, made up of about 8 highly homologous variants, appeared characteristic of ankylosing spondylitis blood.

For these TCRs, the target antigens are not known. Specimen: blood, either unsorted or a sorted T cell fraction (not recorded which). The receptors come from a male donor with ankylosing spondylitis.

The J gene is TRBJ2-1, the V gene TRBV20-1, with 13 positions matching TRBD2. Trimming took 5 bases from V and 0 from J; bases not matched to a gene: 4. The CDR3 covers 16 residues. CDR1 DFQATT and CDR2 SNEGSKA come from the germline V gene (reference sequence). The chain's CDR3 is CSARTSGSNSYNEQFF. The CDR3 coding sequence is TGCAGTGCTCGGACTAGCGGGAGCAACTCCTACAATGAGCAGTTCTTC.

This clonotype occurred many times. The genes are TRBV24-1 and TRBJ2-1; possible D gene TRBD2, 6 bases. V was cut by 5 bases and J by 5 bases, with 12 bases left in between. CDR3 length equals 14 residues. CDR1 is KGHDR and CDR2 is SFDVKD in the germline V gene. CDR3 DNA sequence: TGTGCCACCAGTGGGCTAGCGAAGAACAATGAGCAGTTCTTC. Residues: CATSGLAKNNEQFF.

This clonotype showed up just a few times. This chain joins TRBV5-1 and TRBJ2-2; D is undetermined. Trimming removed 0 bases at V and 5 bases at J, with 5 bases between. The CDR3 has 13 amino acids. Looked up from germline, CDR1 is SGHRS and CDR2 is YFSETQ. The CDR3 reads CASSLDWTGELFF. CDR3 DNA sequence: TGCGCCAGCAGCTTGGATTGGACCGGGGAGCTGTTTTTT. The whole variable domain, filled in from reference TRBV5-1 and TRBJ2-2, reads KAGVTQTPRYLIKTRGQQVTLSCSPISGHRSVSWYQQTPGQGLQFLFEYFSETQRNKGNFPGRFSGRQFSNSRSEMNVSTLELGDSALYLCASSLDWTGELFFGEGSRLTVL.

The chain carries TRBV4-1 and TRBJ2-2; 8 positions match TRBD1. Germline CDR1 and CDR2: MGHRA and YSYEKL. After removal of 3 bases from V and 4 bases from J, the junction contained 4 bases not matched to a gene. The CDR3 spans 15 residues. As DNA, the CDR3 is TGCGCCAGCAGCCAGACAGGGGCAGGCACCGGGGAGCTGTTTTTT. This gives the protein CASSQTGAGTGELFF.

This chain joins TRBV6-1 and TRBJ2-1; 10 bases are a match to TRBD2. CDR1 is MNHNS and CDR2 is SASEGT in the germline V gene. The CDR3 runs 14 residues. V lost 9 bases to trimming and J lost 4 bases; unmatched junction nucleotides: 6. CDR3 sequence (DNA): TGTGCCAGTTCCAGCGGGAGGGCTTACAATGAGCAGTTCTTC. Translating gives CASSSGRAYNEQFF.

V and J are TRBV7-9 and TRBJ2-5, with 9 bases aligning to TRBD1. The length of the CDR3 is 14 residues. The ends lost 4 bases at V and 4 bases at J; junction bases unmatched: 4. Looked up from germline, CDR1 is SEHNR and CDR2 is FQNEAQ (reference sequence). The CDR3 coding sequence is TGTGCCAGCAGCTCCAGGACAGGGGTAGAGACCCAGTACTTC. Translation gives CASSSRTGVETQYF. The whole variable domain, remainder taken from reference TRBV7-9 and TRBJ2-5, is DTGVSQNPRHKITKRGQNVTFRCDPISEHNRLYWYRQTLGQGPEFLTYFQNEAQLEKSRLLSDRFSAERPKGSFSTLEIQRTEQGDSAMYLCASSSRTGVETQYFGPGTRLLVL.

The gene calls are TRBV20-1 and TRBJ2-3; either TRBD1 or TRBD2 may fit D (6 bases each). The germline V gene has CDR1 DFQATT and CDR2 SNEGSKA (reference sequence). This CDR3 spans 16 amino acids. V shed 6 bases and J shed 1 base, with 20 bases lying between them. The CDR3: CSAILVRGLGTDTQYF. DNA of the CDR3: TGCAGTGCCATTCTGGTTCGGGGGCTCGGCACAGATACGCAGTATTTT.

In regard to this clonotype: Given a much more abundant clone one base away, this may be a read error. V usage is TRBV20-1 and J usage is TRBJ2-1; D is perhaps TRBD2 (5 bases). Germline CDR1 DFQATT, CDR2 SNEGSKA (reference sequence). The CDR3 is 16 residues long. CDR3 protein: CSVRAAAASSYNEQFF. CDR3 DNA sequence: TGCAGTGTTAGAGCCGCAGCGGCGAGCTCCTACAATGAGCAGTTCTTC.

Only a few counts were recorded for this clonotype. This rearrangement joins TRBV7-2 to TRBJ2-3; 10 bases agree with TRBD2. Germline loops: CDR1 SGHTA, CDR2 FQGNSA. V lost 7 bases to trimming and J lost 6 bases; unmatched junction nucleotides: 10. The CDR3 length is 15 residues. The CDR3 reads CASIKAGGLTDTQYF. CDR3 bases: TGTGCCAGCATCAAAGCGGGAGGGTTAACGGATACGCAGTATTTT.

There are a few counts of this clonotype. The V call is TRBV11-2, the J call TRBJ1-1; 7 bases are shared with TRBD1. The junction had 20 bases not matched to a gene; V was cut back by 4 bases and J by 9 bases. The CDR3 length is 17 residues. CDR1 and CDR2 (germline): SGHAT, FQNNGV. CDR3 nucleotides: TGTGCCAGCAGCTCTCCAGGGGGTTGGGAACTAACACCTAAAGCTTTCTTT. Its protein is CASSSPGGWELTPKAFF.

The chain employs TRBV4-1 and TRBJ2-3; TRBD2 matches at 7 bases. V lost 1 base and J lost 2; bases outside the gene matches: 6. Germline CDR1 MGHRA, CDR2 YSYEKL. This CDR3 contains 16 residues. The CDR3 DNA is TGCGCCAGCAGCCAAGGAAGGCTAGCGGACACAGATACGCAGTATTTT. As protein: CASSQGRLADTDTQYF.

The chain has TRBV9 and TRBJ2-1, with a possible D match to TRBD1 (6 bases). Deletions cut 1 base from V and 8 bases from J, with 13 bases between. Germline V gene data show CDR1 as SGDLS and CDR2 as YYNGEE. This CDR3 spans 14 amino acids. The CDR3 region has the DNA TGTGCCAGCAGCGTACAGGGGCCTTTAGATGAGCAGTTCTTC. This sequence encodes CASSVQGPLDEQFF.

This clonotype appeared a few times. This CDR3 reads CASSLEPGTGGLAANTGELFF. The CDR3 DNA follows: TGTGCCAGCAGCTTAGAACCCGGGACAGGGGGACTAGCGGCGAACACCGGGGAGCTGTTTTTT. The gene calls are TRBV11-1 and TRBJ2-2; D may match TRBD1 or TRBD2 (11 bases each). The germline V gene has CDR1 SGHAT and CDR2 FQDESV (reference sequence). The V end lost 1 base, the J end lost 0 bases, and 24 bases lay between the germline ends. The CDR3 runs 21 residues. Variable domain in full (rest from reference TRBV11-1 and TRBJ2-2): EAEVAQSPRYKITEKSQAVAFWCDPISGHATLYWYRQILGQGPELLVQFQDESVVDDSQLPKDRFSAERLKGVDSTLKIQPAELGDSAMYLCASSLEPGTGGLAANTGELFFGEGSRLTVL.

This clonotype showed up many times. V usage is TRBV12-3 or TRBV12-4 and J usage is TRBJ2-2; no definite D call. V was cut by 1 base and J by 3 bases, with 6 bases left in between. The CDR3 runs to 14 residues. DNA for the CDR3: TGTGCCAGCAGTTTAGGCGGATACACCGGGGAGCTGTTTTTT. This translates into CASSLGGYTGELFF.

This clonotype turned up a few times. The chain uses TRBV7-2 and TRBJ1-1; no clear D. V was clipped by 9 bases and J by 11 bases, with 16 bases between them. The germline V gene encodes CDR1 SGHTA and CDR2 FQGNSA. This CDR3 is built from 11 residues. Written as DNA, the CDR3 is TGTGCCAGTTCGGCGGGAGGGCATGCTTTCTTT. This codes for CASSAGGHAFF.

The chain combines TRBV7-8 with TRBJ1-2; the D gene is possibly TRBD1 (6 bases). Germline-derived CDR1 and CDR2 are SGHVS and FQNEAQ. The CDR3 sequence is 13 residues long. The V end lost 2 bases, the J end lost 4 bases, and 8 bases lay between the germline ends. DNA of the CDR3: TGTGCCAGCAGCTTATCGGACAGCTATGGCTACACCTTC. Protein: CASSLSDSYGYTF.

The chain employs TRBV3-1 and TRBJ2-5, with TRBD1 identical over 10 bases. The CDR3 has 16 amino acids. V lost 4 bases, J lost 4 bases, and 9 bases stayed unmatched. Germline V gene lookup returns CDR1 LGHDT and CDR2 YNNKEL (reference sequence). CDR3 coding DNA: TGTGCCAGCAGCCTGCGCTCCGGGACAGGGGTAGAGACCCAGTACTTC. Residues: CASSLRSGTGVETQYF.